Given below is one T cell receptor (beta chain) in context. These data belong to a study of blood T cell repertoires in COVID-19. As for the study in general: The samples span acute and convalescent COVID-19 from the United States, Italy and Spain.

V was pared by 7 bases and J by 4 bases, with 6 bases of the junction left unmatched. CDR1 MNHEY and CDR2 SVGAGI come from the germline V gene. The CDR3 runs to 14 residues. In the authors' methods: Estimation of nucleated cell counts was performed using reference gene primer amplification. The protocol was immunoSEQ multiplex PCR, while the TCRdb copy is restricted to in-frame clones and leaves out a portion. From that table come the V and J calls and clone size; the DNA was used to work out D and trimming. This sample has a few hundred thousand clones, with 70% to 90% found just once. Assignments of participants to cohorts depended upon their own reported clinical history.

The sample consisted of PBMCs or T cells enriched from blood (not recorded which). J is TRBJ1-5 and V is TRBV6-5, with 8 bases matching TRBD1. This clonotype was obtained from a young man who had recovered from COVID-19. The chain's CDR3 is CASKQGAGNQPQHF. CDR3 sequence (DNA): TGTGCCAGCAAGCAGGGGGCAGGGAATCAGCCCCAGCATTTT.